This T cell receptor beta chain was recorded in a study of blood T cell repertoires in COVID-19. Study details: Specimens from acute and convalescent COVID-19 originated in the United States, Italy and Spain. In each case, the material was cDNA or gDNA derived from T cells, B-cell-depleted T cells, or PBMCs.

The CDR3 contains 15 residues. Germline loops: CDR1 LNHDA, CDR2 SQIVND (reference sequence). V dropped 5 bases and J dropped 3 bases, with 14 bases sitting between them. In the original workflow: Reference gene primer amplification yielded estimated nucleated cell counts. Repertoires were generated with immunoSEQ multiplex PCR, while TCRdb's copy carries only in-frame clones and drops some. From that table come the V and J calls and clone size; the DNA was used to work out D and trimming. The top ten clones hold approximately 5.1% of a sample with 70,000 to 95,000 clones, about 86% of them seen once.

The sequencing input was peripheral blood. The chain has TRBV19 and TRBJ1-5; possibly TRBD1 for D (5 bases). This receptor was identified in a woman older than 75 with acute or convalescent COVID-19. This CDR3 reads CASSPRGLLNQPQHF. CDR3 coding DNA: TGTGCCAGTAGTCCCCGGGGGTTGCTCAATCAGCCCCAGCATTTT.